This TCR beta chain stems from a study of siplizumab effects on memory and regulatory T cells. The method was immunoSEQ multiplex PCR; TCRdb's version includes in-frame clones alone and lacks a portion of them. The profile shows roughly 100,000 clones, 80% to 95% of them singletons. Concerning this clone: Antigen unknown.

V was trimmed by 0 bases and J by 6 bases, leaving 16 bases between them. Germline V gene lookup returns CDR1 KGHSH and CDR2 LQKENI. This CDR3 comprises 16 residues. Study-wide results and caveats: Researchers did not confirm the suppressive function of proliferating Tregs from siplizumab cultures. Alloreactive clones mapping to unstimulated subsets formed only a minor fraction. Both greater diversity than memory cells and a major contribution to the alloresponse seemed to characterize naive T cells.

This chain connects TRBV18 to TRBJ2-3; D not resolved. The sequenced sample consisted of CD4+ T cells sorted from blood. This sequence was found in a human donor in good health. CDR3: CASSPPSRGRTDTQYF. DNA for the CDR3: TGTGCCAGCTCACCACCGAGTCGCGGTAGGACGGATACGCAGTATTTT.